One sample yielded the 5 T cell receptor beta chains listed below, sequenced in a study of Ad26.COV2.S vaccination and SARS-CoV-2 variants. This sample's treatment: roughly 18 received Ad26.COV2.S at low or high dose, single or two shots; several received placebo; per-sample allocation not given. Samples came from day 63 after the first vaccine or placebo injection. Profiling relied on immunoSEQ multiplex PCR, and the TCRdb table lists in-frame clones only, not all of them. The sample contains fewer than 900,000 clones, around 90% of which appear only once. Here the sequenced sample was peripheral blood, taken in a trial of Ad26.COV2.S vaccine versus placebo. The receptors shown here come from a person between 18 and 60 years old who received the Ad26.COV2.S COVID-19 vaccine or a placebo.

V is TRBV7-9 and J is TRBJ1-4; D gene uncertain. With 5 bases removed from V and 3 bases from J, the gap between germline ends came to 7 bases. Germline CDR1 SEHNR, CDR2 FQNEAQ (reference sequence). The CDR3 totals 13 residues. The CDR3 region is CASSQTSNEKLFF. In DNA, the CDR3 is TGTGCCAGCAGCCAAACGTCTAATGAAAAACTGTTTTTT.

The chain employs TRBV11-2 and TRBJ2-5; D is ambiguous. Trimming shortened V by 5 bases and J by 2 bases, and 12 bases separated the two germline ends. The CDR3 is 14 residues long. The V gene's germline CDR1 is SGHAT and CDR2 FQNNGV. The CDR3 DNA is TGTGCCAGCAGCCCGAGAGACAAACAAGAGACCCAGTACTTC. Its protein is CASSPRDKQETQYF.

The chain joins TRBV13 to TRBJ2-5, with D uncertain. This CDR3 region has 15 residues. V dropped 3 bases and J dropped 5 bases, with 16 bases sitting between them. Germline CDR1 reads PRHDT; CDR2 reads FYEKMQ (reference sequence). CDR3 nucleotide sequence: TGTGCCAGCAGCTTCAGAGCCAGCCCAGTGGAGACCCAGTACTTC. Its translation: CASSFRASPVETQYF.

This clone was seen once. The rearrangement links TRBV24-1 to TRBJ2-3; no firm D call. The CDR3 length is 13 residues. The V end was cut by 3 bases, the J end by 5 bases, with 8 bases between. Looked up from germline, CDR1 is KGHDR and CDR2 is SFDVKD. The CDR3: CATSDATLDTQYF. Written as DNA, the CDR3 is TGTGCCACCAGTGATGCGACCTTAGATACGCAGTATTTT.

The chain is built from TRBV7-2 and TRBJ2-2, with 8 bases matching TRBD2. Germline V CDR1 and CDR2: SGHTA, FQGNSA. The CDR3 runs 17 residues. Trimming at V came to 0 bases and at J to 8 bases, leaving 11 bases not matched to a gene. As DNA, the CDR3 is TGTGCCAGCAGCTTAGCGGCGCTAGCGGGTGTTATAGGGGAGCTGTTTTTT. This translates into CASSLAALAGVIGELFF.